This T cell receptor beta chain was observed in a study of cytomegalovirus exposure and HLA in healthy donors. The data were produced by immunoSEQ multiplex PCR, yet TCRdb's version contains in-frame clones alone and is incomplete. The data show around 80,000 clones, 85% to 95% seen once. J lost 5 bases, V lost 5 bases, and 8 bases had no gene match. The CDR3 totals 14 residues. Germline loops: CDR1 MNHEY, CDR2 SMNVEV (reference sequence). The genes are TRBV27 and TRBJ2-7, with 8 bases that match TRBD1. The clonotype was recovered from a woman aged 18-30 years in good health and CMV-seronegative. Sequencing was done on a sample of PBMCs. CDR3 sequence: CASSIDRGSDEQYF. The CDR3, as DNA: TGTGCCAGCAGTATCGACAGGGGATCGGACGAGCAGTACTTC.